The clone carrying this TCR beta chain rates as medium-sized. TCRdb keeps only in-frame clones here, not all; method: immunoSEQ multiplex PCR. The data contain around 58,000 clones, about 86% of them singletons. These data are taken from a study of OX40 agonist ivuxolimab in advanced cancers. This CDR3 has 17 amino acids. V lost 3 bases and J lost 6, with 21 bases in between. Germline V lookup: CDR1 MNHEY, CDR2 SMNVEV (reference sequence). The clonotype was recovered from an adult with an advanced solid tumor such as melanoma, head and neck, liver or kidney cancer. The sample in question was CD4+ or CD8+ T cells sorted from blood, obtained in a trial of the OX40 agonist ivuxolimab. The chain couples TRBV27 to TRBJ1-5, with D tentatively TRBD1 (5 bases). CDR3 DNA sequence: TGTGCCAGCAGTTTTACTTTTACGCCAGGGTCGGCTCAGCCCCAGCATTTT. Protein sequence: CASSFTFTPGSAQPQHF.